Below, 8 T cell receptor delta chains from the same sample are listed, as sequenced in a study of gamma-delta T cells after stem cell transplantation. TCRdb reapplied CATT to the RT-PCR reads. This sample carries roughly 1,500 delta-chain clones, 9.5% to 15% of them seen once, and the ten largest clones take under 35%. Input material: gamma-delta T cells. All receptors come from a human donor. It is not recorded whose cells these are; they may come from a transplant donor.

As for this clone: A far larger clone is one base from this, pointing to a likely read error. Other nucleotide sequences in the sample specify the same CDR3. This chain joins TRDV2 and TRDJ3, with 8 bases matching TRDD3. CDR3 length equals 22 residues. Germline CDR1 is GEAIGNYY and CDR2 is EKD. The CDR3 region has the DNA TGTGCCTGTGACACCGGGGATTTACTGGGGGCTGCGAGCTCCTGGGACACCCGCCAGATGTTTTTC. It yields the protein CACDTGDLLGAASSWDTRQMFF.

Regarding this clone: Since a far larger clone is one base different, this is likely a read error. This rearrangement joins TRDV2 to TRDJ1, with D possibly TRDD3 on 6 matching bases. Per germline, CDR1 GEAIGNYY and CDR2 EKD. The CDR3 is made up of 23 amino acids. The CDR3 DNA follows: TGTGCCGGTGACACCGTGTCTCACTGGGAGCTGGGGTCAAGTTTTCTAAACACCGATAAACTCATCTTT. This codes for CAGDTVSHWELGSSFLNTDKLIF.

About this clone: The mismatch at residue 19 between this DNA's translation and the TCRdb protein of a much larger clone likely reflects a read error; the protein shown is translated from the DNA. This chain joins TRDV2 and TRDJ1; TRDD3 matches 9 bases. The J call may be incorrect, as the DNA end agrees better with TRDJ2. Germline CDR1 is GEAIGNYY and CDR2 is EKD. This CDR3 contains 20 residues. The DNA for the CDR3 is TGTGCCTGTGACACAATTCCCTCCGAACTGGGGGACCCGTACACCGATAAACTCTTCTTT. This encodes CACDTIPSELGDPYTDKLFF.

The DNA for the CDR3 is TGTGCCTGTGACACCGTGGGGGATATCACCGATAAACTCATCTTT. Protein sequence: CACDTVGDITDKLIF. V usage is TRDV2 and J usage is TRDJ1; TRDD3 agrees at 9 bases. This CDR3 comprises 15 residues. In germline, CDR1 is GEAIGNYY, CDR2 EKD. The V and J ends lost 0 bases and 1 base, in that order; junction bases with no gene match: 2.

To note about this clone: It is likely a read error: a sequence one base away is far more abundant. The chain links TRDV2 to TRDJ1, with 10 bases fitting TRDD3. Trimming removed 2 bases from V and 1 base from J; junction bases left unmatched: 27. The CDR3 consists of 23 residues. From germline, CDR1 is GEAIGNYY and CDR2 EKD. This CDR3 is CACDKVGTFQKNITGGSTDKLIF. Written as DNA, the CDR3 is TGTGCCTGTGACAAGGTGGGAACTTTCCAAAAAAACATTACTGGGGGATCCACCGATAAACTCATCTTT.

In the case of this clone: A far larger clone is one nucleotide away, so this likely arose from a read error. The CDR3 DNA reads as TGTGCCTGGGACAAGCTTCCTACCTACTGGGGGACCTCGGGTGAGTACACCGATAAACTCATCTTT. It codes for CAWDKLPTYWGTSGEYTDKLIF. The chain uses TRDV2 and TRDJ1, with D possibly being TRDD3 (9 bases). The CDR3 consists of 22 residues. Germline V gene data show CDR1 as GEAIGNYY and CDR2 as EKD.

This clone showed up just a few times. A far larger clone is just one base off, so this is likely a read error. Other DNA sequences in the sample encode the same CDR3. The chain recombines TRDV2 with TRDJ1; 11 bases map to TRDD3. The germline V gene has CDR1 GEAIGNYY and CDR2 EKD. The CDR3 extends over 19 amino acids. The CDR3 loop is CACDPLSPLGDNNTDKLIF. CDR3 bases: TGCGCCTGTGACCCATTGAGTCCACTGGGGGATAATAACACCGATAAACTCATCTTT.

This clone was counted a single time. This DNA's translation differs at residue 7 from TCRdb's protein, which comes from a much larger clone; a read error is likely, and the protein shown is translated from the DNA. The genes are TRDV2 and TRDJ1; no clear D gene. CDR1 and CDR2 (germline): GEAIGNYY, EKD. The V end was cut by 3 bases, the J end by 6 bases, with 13 bases between. The CDR3 loop spans 13 amino acids. The CDR3 DNA follows: TGTGCCTGTGACGGACTGTGGGAGAATAAACTCATCTTT. Translation: CACDGLWENKLIF.